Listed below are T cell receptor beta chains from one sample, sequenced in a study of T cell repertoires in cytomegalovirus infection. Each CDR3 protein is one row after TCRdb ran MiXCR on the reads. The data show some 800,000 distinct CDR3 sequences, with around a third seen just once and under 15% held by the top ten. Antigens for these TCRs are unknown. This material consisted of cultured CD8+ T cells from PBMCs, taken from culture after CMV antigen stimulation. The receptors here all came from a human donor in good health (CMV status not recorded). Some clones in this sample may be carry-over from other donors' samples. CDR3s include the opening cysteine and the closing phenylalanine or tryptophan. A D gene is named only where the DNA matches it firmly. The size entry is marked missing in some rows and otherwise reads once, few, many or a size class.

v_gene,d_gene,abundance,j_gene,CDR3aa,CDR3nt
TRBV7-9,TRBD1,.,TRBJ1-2,CASSSGQGISNYGYTF,TGTGCCAGCAGCTCCGGACAGGGGATCTCTAACTATGGCTACACCTTC
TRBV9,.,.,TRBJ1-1,CASSVFPTANTEAFF,TGTGCCAGCAGCGTATTCCCGACCGCGAACACTGAAGCTTTCTTT
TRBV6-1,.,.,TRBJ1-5,CASSLATTYSNQPQHF,TGTGCCAGCAGTTTGGCCACAACATATAGCAATCAGCCCCAGCATTTT
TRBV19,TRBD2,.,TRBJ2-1,CVSSIDGAGGLGSSYNEQFF,TGTGTCAGTAGTATAGATGGAGCGGGGGGTCTGGGCAGCTCCTACAATGAGCAGTTCTTC
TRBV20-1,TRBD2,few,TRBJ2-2,CSARETGAGLTGELFF,TGCAGTGCTAGAGAAACTGGAGCGGGGCTCACCGGGGAGCTGTTTTTT
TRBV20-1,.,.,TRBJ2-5,CSARRYQETQYF,TGCAGTGCTAGGAGGTACCAAGAGACCCAGTACTTC
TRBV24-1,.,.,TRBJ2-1,CATRGDELASDEQFF,TGTGCCACCAGGGGGGATGAGCTGGCGAGCGATGAGCAGTTCTTC
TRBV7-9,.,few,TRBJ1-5,CASSRHGGADQPQHF,TGTGCCAGCAGCCGTCACGGGGGGGCGGATCAGCCCCAGCATTTT
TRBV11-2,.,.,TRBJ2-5,CASSPPIKNQETQYF,TGTGCCAGCAGCCCGCCCATCAAAAACCAAGAGACCCAGTACTTC
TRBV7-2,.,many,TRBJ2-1,CASSSAGDEQFF,TGTGCCAGCAGCTCGGCCGGGGATGAGCAGTTCTTC
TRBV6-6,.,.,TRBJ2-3,CASSYSGSADTQYF,TGTGCCAGCAGTTACTCAGGGTCCGCAGATACGCAGTATTTT
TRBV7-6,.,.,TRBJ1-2,CTSEPVGYYGYTF,TGTACCAGCGAGCCCGTTGGGTACTATGGCTACACCTTC
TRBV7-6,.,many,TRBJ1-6,CASSSGNRDSPLHF,TGTGCCAGCAGCTCGGGGAACAGGGATTCACCCCTCCACTTT
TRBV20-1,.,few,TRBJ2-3,CSASSQGRTDTQYF,TGCAGTGCTAGTTCTCAGGGCCGCACAGATACGCAGTATTTT
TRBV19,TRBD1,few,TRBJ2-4,CASSPTGNIQYF,TGTGCCAGTAGCCCGACAGGGAACATTCAGTACTTC
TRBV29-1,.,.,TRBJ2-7,CSVEGKDYEQYF,TGCAGCGTTGAAGGTAAAGACTACGAGCAGTACTTC
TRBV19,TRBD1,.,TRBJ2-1,CASSKGQGSNEQFF,TGTGCCAGTAGTAAGGGACAGGGTAGCAATGAGCAGTTCTTC
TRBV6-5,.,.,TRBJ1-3,CASSYAGSGNTIYF,TGTGCCAGCAGTTACGCAGGGTCTGGAAACACCATATATTTT
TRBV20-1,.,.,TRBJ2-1,CSARVRRSSYNEQFF,TGCAGTGCTAGAGTACGTCGGAGCTCCTACAATGAGCAGTTCTTC
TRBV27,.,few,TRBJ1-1,CASQGSHEAFF,TGTGCCAGCCAAGGAAGCCATGAAGCTTTCTTT
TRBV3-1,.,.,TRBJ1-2,CASSQDGARPYGYTF,TGTGCCAGCAGCCAAGATGGGGCAAGACCCTATGGCTACACCTTC
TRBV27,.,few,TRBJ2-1,CASSQSGSGYNEQFF,TGTGCCAGCAGTCAGTCGGGGTCCGGCTACAATGAGCAGTTCTTC
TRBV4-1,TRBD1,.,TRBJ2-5,CASSTHRDRGETQYF,TGCGCCAGCAGCACCCACCGGGACAGGGGTGAGACCCAGTACTTC
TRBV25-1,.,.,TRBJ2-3,CASSGDSVAQYF,TGTGCCAGCAGTGGAGACAGTGTAGCGCAGTATTTT